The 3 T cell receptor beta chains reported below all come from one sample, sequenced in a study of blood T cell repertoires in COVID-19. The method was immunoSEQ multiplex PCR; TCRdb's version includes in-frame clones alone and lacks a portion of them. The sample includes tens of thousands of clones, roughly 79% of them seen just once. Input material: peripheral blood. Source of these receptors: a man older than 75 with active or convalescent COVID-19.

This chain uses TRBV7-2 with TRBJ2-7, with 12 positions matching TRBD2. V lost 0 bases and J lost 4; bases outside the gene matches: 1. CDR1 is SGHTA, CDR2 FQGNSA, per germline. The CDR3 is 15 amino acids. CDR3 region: CASSLATSGGYEQYF. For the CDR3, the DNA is TGTGCCAGCAGCTTAGCGACTAGCGGGGGATACGAGCAGTACTTC.

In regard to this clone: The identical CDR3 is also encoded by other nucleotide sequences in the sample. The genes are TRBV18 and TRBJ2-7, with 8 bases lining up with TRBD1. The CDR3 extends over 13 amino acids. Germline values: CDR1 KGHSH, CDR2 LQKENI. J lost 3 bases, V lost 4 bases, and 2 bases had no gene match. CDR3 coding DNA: TGTGCCAGCTCACGACAGGGGAGCTACGAGCAGTACTTC. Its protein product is CASSRQGSYEQYF.

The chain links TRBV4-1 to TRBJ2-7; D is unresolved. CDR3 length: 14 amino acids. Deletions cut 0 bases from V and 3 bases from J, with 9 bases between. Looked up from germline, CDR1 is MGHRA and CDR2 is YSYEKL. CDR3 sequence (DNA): TGCGCCAGCAGCCAAGAGGCAGGTAACTACGAGCAGTACTTC. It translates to CASSQEAGNYEQYF.